This T cell receptor (beta chain) was profiled in a study of cytomegalovirus exposure and HLA in healthy donors. Study-level results: Later on, a genetic analysis was performed. It linked a missense variant in DCLRE1C with V- and J-gene trimming of TCR beta. Sequences of the TCR beta chain were said to predict the HLA-A and HLA-B alleles of most subjects accurately.

Regarding this clone: Its antigen is not identified.

The CDR3 contains 13 residues. The germline CDR1 and CDR2 sequences are ENHRY and SYGVKD. Trimming took 10 bases from V and 8 from J; bases not matched to a gene: 11. PCR amplification relied on 60 Vbeta primers (plus 13 Jbeta primers). Here immunoSEQ multiplex PCR was the method, and the copy in TCRdb shows in-frame clones only, minus some. The data hold tens of thousands of clones, with over 60% observed a single time. The gene calls are TRBV10-3 and TRBJ2-1, with 7 bases that match TRBD1. Sequences were obtained from PBMCs. The TCR originated in a man aged 45-65 years in good health and CMV-seropositive. The CDR3 bases are TGTGCCACCAAATGGCAGGGGGAAGATGAGCAGTTCTTC. The encoded protein is CATKWQGEDEQFF.